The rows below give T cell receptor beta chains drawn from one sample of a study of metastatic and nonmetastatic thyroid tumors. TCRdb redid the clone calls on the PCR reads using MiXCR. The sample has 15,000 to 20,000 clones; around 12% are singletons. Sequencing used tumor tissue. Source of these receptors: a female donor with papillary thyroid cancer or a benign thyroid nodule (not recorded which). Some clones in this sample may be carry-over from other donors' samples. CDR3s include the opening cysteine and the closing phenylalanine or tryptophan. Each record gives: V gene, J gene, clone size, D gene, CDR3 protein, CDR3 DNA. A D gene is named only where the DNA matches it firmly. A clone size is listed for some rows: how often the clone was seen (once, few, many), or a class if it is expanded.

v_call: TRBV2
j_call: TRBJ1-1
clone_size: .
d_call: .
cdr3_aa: CASSDRGGTRTEAFF
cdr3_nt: TGTGCCAGCAGTGACCGGGGAGGTACGAGGACTGAAGCTTTCTTT

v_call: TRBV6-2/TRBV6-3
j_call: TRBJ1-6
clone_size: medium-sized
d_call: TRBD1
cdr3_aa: CASSYLPGQRNSPLHF
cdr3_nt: TGTGCCAGCAGTTACCTCCCGGGACAGAGAAATTCACCCCTCCACTTT

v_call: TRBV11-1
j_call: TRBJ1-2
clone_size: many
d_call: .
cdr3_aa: CASSPLYSRGYTF
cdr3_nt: TGTGCCAGCAGTCCCCTATACAGTCGGGGCTACACCTTC

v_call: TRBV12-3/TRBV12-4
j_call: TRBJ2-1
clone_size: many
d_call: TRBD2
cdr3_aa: CASSRTSGSRNEQFF
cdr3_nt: TGTGCCAGCAGTCGGACTAGCGGGAGTCGCAATGAGCAGTTCTTC

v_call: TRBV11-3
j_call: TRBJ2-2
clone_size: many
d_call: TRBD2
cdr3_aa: CASSLGTSDTGELFF
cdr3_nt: TGTGCCAGCAGCTTAGGGACTAGCGACACCGGGGAGCTGTTTTTT

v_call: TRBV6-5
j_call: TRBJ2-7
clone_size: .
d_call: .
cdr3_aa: CASSYLRGPRAHEQYF
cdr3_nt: TGTGCCAGCAGTTACTTACGGGGGCCGCGAGCGCACGAGCAGTACTTC

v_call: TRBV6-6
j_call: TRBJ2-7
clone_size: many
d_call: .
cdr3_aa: CASSYLPKYEQYF
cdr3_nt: TGTGCCAGCAGTTACTTACCGAAATACGAGCAGTACTTC

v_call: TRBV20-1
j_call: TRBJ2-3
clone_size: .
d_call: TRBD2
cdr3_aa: CSVIDTSGNTDTQYF
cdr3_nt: TGCAGTGTTATAGATACTAGCGGGAACACAGATACGCAGTATTTT

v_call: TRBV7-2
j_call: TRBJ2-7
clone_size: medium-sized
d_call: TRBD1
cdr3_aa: CASSLGGTGIYEQYF
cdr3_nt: TGTGCCAGCAGCTTGGGCGGGACAGGGATTTACGAGCAGTACTTC

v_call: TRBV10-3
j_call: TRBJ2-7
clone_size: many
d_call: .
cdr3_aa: CAISELGLSSYEQCF
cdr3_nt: TGTGCCATCAGTGAGCTAGGTCTAAGCTCCTACGAGCAGTGCTTC

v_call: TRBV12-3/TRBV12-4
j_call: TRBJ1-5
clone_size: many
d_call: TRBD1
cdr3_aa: CASSLQGGQPQHF
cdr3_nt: TGTGCCAGCAGTCTACAGGGGGGCCAGCCCCAGCATTTT

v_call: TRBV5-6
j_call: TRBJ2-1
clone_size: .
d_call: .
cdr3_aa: CASSLGRWGAEQFF
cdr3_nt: TGTGCCAGCAGCTTGGGGAGGTGGGGGGCTGAGCAGTTCTTC

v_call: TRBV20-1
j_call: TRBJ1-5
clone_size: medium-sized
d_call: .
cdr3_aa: CSADHRGGNQPQHF
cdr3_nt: TGCAGTGCGGATCATAGGGGTGGCAATCAGCCCCAGCATTTT